This entry concerns a single TCR beta chain. This sample was included in a study of blood T cell repertoires in COVID-19. Looking at the study overall: Samples came from the United States, Italy and Spain, spanning acute and convalescent COVID-19. PBMCs, B-cell-depleted T cells, or T cells were the source of the cDNA or gDNA that made up the material.

Authors' processing steps: Scientists estimated how many nucleated cells there were by amplifying reference gene primers. Clones were read by immunoSEQ multiplex PCR, and TCRdb kept only the in-frame ones, dropping some. The D gene and trimming were derived from the DNA, and the V and J assignments and clone size from that table. Of around 130,000 clones in the sample, under 90% were seen once. V was trimmed by 9 bases and J by 0 bases, leaving 8 bases between them. The germline V gene has CDR1 MNHEY and CDR2 SMNVEV (reference sequence). This CDR3 region has 12 residues. V and J are TRBV27 and TRBJ1-1, with D unclear. Sample: peripheral blood. The clonotype comes from a woman between 55 and 75 years old with acute or convalescent COVID-19. CDR3 region: CASRSVNTEAFF. The CDR3 nucleotides read TGTGCCAGTAGAAGTGTGAACACTGAAGCTTTCTTT.